This TCR beta chain appears in the sequencing data of a study of cytomegalovirus exposure and HLA in healthy donors. Primers included in the PCR were 60 Vbeta and 13 Jbeta primers. Assay: immunoSEQ multiplex PCR; the TCRdb copy retains only in-frame clones and omits some. The table has roughly 200,000 clones, 60% to 85% seen once. Study observations and caveats: The CMV antigen specificity of a few CMV-associated chains was confirmed through in vitro analysis. A later analysis linked around 17,000 TCR beta sequences to HLA alleles at 0.05 false discovery rate.

Points on this clone: Its antigen is currently unknown.

V gave up 3 bases and J gave up 10 bases, with 18 bases separating them. The CDR3 consists of 13 residues. Germline CDR1 and CDR2: GTSNPN and SVGIG (reference sequence). The clonotype was recovered from a girl aged 5 to 17 in good health and CMV-seropositive. V usage is TRBV30 and J usage is TRBJ1-1; D is possibly TRBD1 (5 bases). The source material was PBMCs. The CDR3 protein is CAWRTSLGGGAFF. The CDR3 DNA follows: TGTGCCTGGAGGACTTCCCTCGGGGGGGGAGCTTTCTTT.